This TCR beta chain came from a study of metastatic and nonmetastatic thyroid tumors. The wider study: Repertoires of blood and of tissue (tumor or nodule) from malignant and benign thyroid patients were compared. Study-wide results and limits: The study reportedly found significantly higher TCR beta diversity in malignant thyroid tumors than benign nodules, in blood and tumor.

Germline V gives CDR1 SGHDT, CDR2 YYEEEE. This CDR3 comprises 12 residues. Trimming cost V 0 bases and J 7 bases, with 7 bases left between them. No treatment of any kind had been given to any patient before thyroid surgery. MiXCR re-clonotyped the PCR reads for TCRdb. This sample carries under 35,000 clones, roughly a fifth of them seen once, and the ten largest clones take roughly a fifth. This clone was picked up many times. The target antigen is unknown. The sample comprised blood. The gene calls are TRBV5-6 and TRBJ1-1; unclear D gene. The TCR was taken from a female donor with papillary thyroid cancer or a benign thyroid nodule (not recorded which). Some clones in this sample may be carry-over from other donors' samples. CDR3 coding DNA: TGTGCCAGCAGCTTGGGAGGGATTGAAGCTTTCTTT. Protein: CASSLGGIEAFF. Based on the CDR3 plus reference TRBV5-6 and TRBJ1-1, the full variable domain is DAGVTQSPTHLIKTRGQQVTLRCSPKSGHDTVSWYQQALGQGPQFIFQYYEEEERQRGNFPDRFSGHQFPNYSSELNVNALLLGDSALYLCASSLGGIEAFFGQGTRLTVV.